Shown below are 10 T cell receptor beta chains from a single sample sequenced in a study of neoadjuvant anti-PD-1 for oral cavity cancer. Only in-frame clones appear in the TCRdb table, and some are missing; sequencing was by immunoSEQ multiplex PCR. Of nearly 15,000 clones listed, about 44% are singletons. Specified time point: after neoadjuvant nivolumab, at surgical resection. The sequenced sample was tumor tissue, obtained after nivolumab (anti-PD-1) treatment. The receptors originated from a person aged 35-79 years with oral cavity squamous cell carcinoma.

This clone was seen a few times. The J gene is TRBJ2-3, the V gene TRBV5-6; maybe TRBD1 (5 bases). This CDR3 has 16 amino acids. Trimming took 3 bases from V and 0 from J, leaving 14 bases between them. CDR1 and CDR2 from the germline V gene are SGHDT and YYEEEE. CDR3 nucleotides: TGTGCCAGCAGCTGGGGCCAGCCTACTAGCACAGATACGCAGTATTTT. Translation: CASSWGQPTSTDTQYF.

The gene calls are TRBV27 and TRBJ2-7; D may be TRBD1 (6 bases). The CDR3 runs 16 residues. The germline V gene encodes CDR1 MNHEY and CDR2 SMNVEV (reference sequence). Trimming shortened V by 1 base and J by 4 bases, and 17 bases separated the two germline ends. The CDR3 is CASSLYRGTTIYEQYF. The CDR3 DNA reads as TGTGCCAGCAGTTTATATAGGGGGACAACTATTTACGAGCAGTACTTC.

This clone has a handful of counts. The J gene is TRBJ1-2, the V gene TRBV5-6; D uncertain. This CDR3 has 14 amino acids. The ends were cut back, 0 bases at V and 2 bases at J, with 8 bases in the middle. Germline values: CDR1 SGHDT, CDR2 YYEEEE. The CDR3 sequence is CASSLDIGNYGYTF. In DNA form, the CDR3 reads TGTGCCAGCAGCTTGGACATCGGAAACTATGGCTACACCTTC. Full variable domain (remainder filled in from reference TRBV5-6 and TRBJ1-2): DAGVTQSPTHLIKTRGQQVTLRCSPKSGHDTVSWYQQALGQGPQFIFQYYEEEERQRGNFPDRFSGHQFPNYSSELNVNALLLGDSALYLCASSLDIGNYGYTFGSGTRLTVV.

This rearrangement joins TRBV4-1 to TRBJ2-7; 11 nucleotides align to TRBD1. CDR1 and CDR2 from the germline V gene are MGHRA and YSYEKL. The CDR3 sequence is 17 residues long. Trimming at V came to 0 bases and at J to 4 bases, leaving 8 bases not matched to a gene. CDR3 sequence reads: CASSQDPRTGGIYEQYF. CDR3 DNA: TGCGCCAGCAGCCAAGATCCCCGGACAGGGGGCATTTACGAGCAGTACTTC.

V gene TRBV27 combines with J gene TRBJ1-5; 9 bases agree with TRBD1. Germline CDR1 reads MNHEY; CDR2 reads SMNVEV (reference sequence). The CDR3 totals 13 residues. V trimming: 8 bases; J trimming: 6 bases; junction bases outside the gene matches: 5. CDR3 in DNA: TGTGCCAGCGGCCGGGACAGGGTTCAGCCCCAGCATTTT. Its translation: CASGRDRVQPQHF.

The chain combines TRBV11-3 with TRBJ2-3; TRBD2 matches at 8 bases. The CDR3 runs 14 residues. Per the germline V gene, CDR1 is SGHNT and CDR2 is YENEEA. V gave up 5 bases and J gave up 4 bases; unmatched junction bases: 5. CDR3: CASSRRGGADTQYF. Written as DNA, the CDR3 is TGTGCCAGCAGCCGACGGGGGGGGGCAGATACGCAGTATTTT.

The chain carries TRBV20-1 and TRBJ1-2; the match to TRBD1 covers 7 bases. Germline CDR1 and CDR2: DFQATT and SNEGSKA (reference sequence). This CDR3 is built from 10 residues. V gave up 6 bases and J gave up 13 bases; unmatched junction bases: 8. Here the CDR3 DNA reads TGCAGTGCATATACAGGGGATAGCACCTTC. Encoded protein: CSAYTGDSTF.

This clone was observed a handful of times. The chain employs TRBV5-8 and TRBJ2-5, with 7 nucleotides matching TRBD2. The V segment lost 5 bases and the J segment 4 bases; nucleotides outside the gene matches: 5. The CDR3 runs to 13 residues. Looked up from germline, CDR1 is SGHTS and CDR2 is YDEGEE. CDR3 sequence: CASRMRGRETQYF. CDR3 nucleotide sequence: TGTGCCAGCAGAATGCGGGGGAGAGAGACCCAGTACTTC.

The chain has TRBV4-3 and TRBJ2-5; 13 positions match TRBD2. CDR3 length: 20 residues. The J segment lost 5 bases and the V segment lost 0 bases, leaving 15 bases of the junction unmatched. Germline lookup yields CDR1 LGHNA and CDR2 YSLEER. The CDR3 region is CASSQDPIGTSGELVETQYF. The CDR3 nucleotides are TGCGCCAGCAGCCAAGATCCCATCGGGACTAGCGGGGAATTAGTGGAGACCCAGTACTTC.

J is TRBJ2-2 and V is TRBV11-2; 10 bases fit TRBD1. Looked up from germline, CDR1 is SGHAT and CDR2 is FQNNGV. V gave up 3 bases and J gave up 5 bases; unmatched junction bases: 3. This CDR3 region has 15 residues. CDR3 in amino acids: CASSLWTGGTGELFF. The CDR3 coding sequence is TGTGCCAGCAGCTTGTGGACAGGGGGAACCGGGGAGCTGTTTTTT.